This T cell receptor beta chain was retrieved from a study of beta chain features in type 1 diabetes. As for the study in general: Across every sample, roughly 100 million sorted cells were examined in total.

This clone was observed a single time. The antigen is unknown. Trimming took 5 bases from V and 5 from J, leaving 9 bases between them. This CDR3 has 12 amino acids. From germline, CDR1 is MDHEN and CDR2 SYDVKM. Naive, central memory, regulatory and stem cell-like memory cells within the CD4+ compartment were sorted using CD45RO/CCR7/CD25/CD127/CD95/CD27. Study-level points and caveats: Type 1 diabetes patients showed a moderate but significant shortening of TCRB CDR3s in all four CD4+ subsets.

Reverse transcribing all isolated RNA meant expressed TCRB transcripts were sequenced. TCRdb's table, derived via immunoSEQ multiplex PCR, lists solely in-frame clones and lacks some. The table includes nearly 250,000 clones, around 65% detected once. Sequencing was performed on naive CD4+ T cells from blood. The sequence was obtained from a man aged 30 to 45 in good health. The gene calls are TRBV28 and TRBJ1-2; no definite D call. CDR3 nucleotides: TGTGCCAGCAGTCTAACAGCTTATGGCTACACCTTC. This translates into CASSLTAYGYTF.